This T cell receptor beta chain came from a study of T cells in localized non-small cell lung cancer. Whole-study results and caveats: Uninvolved nearby lung showed the greatest T cell clonality, exceeding that found in tumor. Patients showing higher blood T cell density tended to see longer overall survival.

The CDR3 length is 16 residues. Germline assignment: CDR1 LNHDA and CDR2 SQIVND (reference sequence). V was clipped by 7 bases and J by 2 bases; unmatched bases: 14. Clones were sequenced by immunoSEQ multiplex PCR, and TCRdb holds only the in-frame ones, with some missing. The profile shows tens of thousands of clones, roughly nine tenths of them singletons. About this clone itself: Its antigen is still unknown.

The chain combines TRBV19 with TRBJ2-7; 7 bases agree with TRBD1. The source is a male donor at least 60 years old with stage III squamous cell lung carcinoma. This material consisted of peripheral blood, taken before any cancer treatment. The CDR3 reads CASTRQGTANPYEQYF. The CDR3 region has the DNA TGTGCCAGTACCCGCCAGGGGACAGCTAATCCCTACGAGCAGTACTTC.